The source of this T cell receptor (beta chain) is a study of shared clonotypes between healthy human individuals. As for the study in general: Three men and two women, aged 18 to 49, were donors. Researchers assigned three CD4 naive, three CD4 memory, two CD8 naive and one CD8 memory plate to each donor. Study-level points and caveats: Larger estimated richness was generally recorded for naive subsets relative to memory subsets.

Profiled with immunoSEQ multiplex PCR; TCRdb holds only in-frame clones, not every one. Among some 2.1 million clones listed, around 96% were seen once. CD45RO-negative CD8 cells positively selected for CCR7 made up the naive population, which excluded terminally differentiated effector memory CD45RA+ cells. The study enrolled healthy HIV-negative adults without recent acute infections or vaccinations as donors. A remark on this clone: What it binds is not known. This sample also contains other DNA sequences that code for the same CDR3.

The sample comprised naive CD8+ T cells sorted from blood. The clonotype comes from a man aged 18 to 30 in good health.

As DNA, the CDR3 is TGTGCCAGCAGCTTGGTGGGCGAGCAGTACTTC. Translation gives CASSLVGEQYF. The chain employs TRBV7-9 and TRBJ2-7; D call uncertain. V lost 3 bases and J 6 bases, leaving 6 bases between the germline ends. Germline assignment: CDR1 SEHNR and CDR2 FQNEAQ (reference sequence). The CDR3 consists of 11 residues. Full variable domain (outside the CDR3, taken from reference TRBV7-9 and TRBJ2-7): DTGVSQNPRHKITKRGQNVTFRCDPISEHNRLYWYRQTLGQGPEFLTYFQNEAQLEKSRLLSDRFSAERPKGSFSTLEIQRTEQGDSAMYLCASSLVGEQYFGPGTRLTVT.